These 19 T cell receptor beta chains were all obtained from the same sample, sequenced in a study of monozygotic twins with inflammatory bowel disease. TCRdb re-called the 5' RACE reads; one entry per CDR3 protein, DNA not given. In total, the table holds 150,000 to 200,000 distinct CDR3 sequences. Sequenced input: blood. Receptors originate from a human donor with ulcerative colitis or Crohn's disease, or a healthy co-twin of an affected twin (not recorded which).

This chain uses TRBV5-1 with TRBJ2-7; TCRdb indicates TRBD2, and absent DNA this call remains unverified. CDR1 SGHRS and CDR2 YFSETQ come from the germline V gene. The CDR3 spans 18 residues. This CDR3 reads CASSLTTGTSGSTYEQYF.

V usage is TRBV20-1 and J usage is TRBJ2-3; TCRdb's D gene call, TRBD2, goes unchecked for lack of DNA. From germline, CDR1 is DFQATT and CDR2 SNEGSKA (reference sequence). There are 17 residues in the CDR3. CDR3 sequence reads: CSARDSRLAGGTDTQYF.

The chain recombines TRBV24-1 with TRBJ2-1; TCRdb gives TRBD2 as the D gene, but with no DNA this cannot be confirmed. CDR1 is KGHDR, CDR2 SFDVKD, per germline. The CDR3 runs 15 residues. The chain's CDR3 is CATSDFTSGYNEQFF.

V gene TRBV7-9 combines with J gene TRBJ1-2. Germline loops: CDR1 SEHNR, CDR2 FQNEAQ (reference sequence). This CDR3 has 11 residues. CDR3 sequence reads: CASSLAVGYTF.

The chain combines TRBV20-1 with TRBJ2-2; TCRdb calls TRBD1, which cannot be checked without DNA. Germline CDR1 and CDR2: DFQATT and SNEGSKA (reference sequence). This CDR3 spans 14 amino acids. The CDR3: CSALGGVGTGELFF.

The chain combines TRBV12-3 or TRBV12-4 with TRBJ2-5; TCRdb selects TRBD1, and the lack of DNA leaves this call unchecked. CDR3 length equals 16 residues. CDR3 protein: CASSFQPLGGPETQYF.

This chain connects TRBV12-3 or TRBV12-4 to TRBJ2-7. The CDR3 has 12 amino acids. The chain's CDR3 is CASSLGADEQYF.

V gene TRBV5-1 combines with J gene TRBJ1-6; TCRdb names TRBD1, which stays unverified in the absence of DNA. Germline lookup yields CDR1 SGHRS and CDR2 YFSETQ. The CDR3 length is 13 residues. The CDR3 reads CASNRDDNSPLHF.

The chain's CDR3 is CASSFAGGTGELFF. This sequence joins TRBV5-6 and TRBJ2-2; checking the TCRdb D call of TRBD1 is not possible without DNA. This CDR3 region has 14 residues. The V gene's germline CDR1 is SGHDT and CDR2 YYEEEE.

The V and J genes are TRBV5-1 and TRBJ2-3; the TRBD1 assignment by TCRdb is unverifiable without DNA. Germline loops: CDR1 SGHRS, CDR2 YFSETQ. The CDR3 totals 16 residues. The chain's CDR3 is CASSLAGQGQADTQYF.

J is TRBJ1-2 and V is TRBV5-1; TCRdb reports TRBD1, a call that lacks DNA to check it against. The CDR3 runs 12 residues. Germline V gene data show CDR1 as SGHRS and CDR2 as YFSETQ. The CDR3 protein is CASSETVYGYTF.

The chain carries TRBV29-1 and TRBJ2-7; absent DNA, TCRdb's TRBD1 call cannot be checked. Germline V lookup: CDR1 SQVTM, CDR2 ANQGSEA. The CDR3 extends over 13 amino acids. CDR3 loop: CSARTGPRYEQYF.

This sequence joins TRBV6-5 and TRBJ2-1; TCRdb's D call, TRBD1, is unchecked because there is no DNA. CDR1 and CDR2 from the germline V gene are MNHEY and SVGAGI. The CDR3 runs 14 residues. CDR3 region: CASSYLSGNNEQFF.

The chain has TRBV20-1 and TRBJ1-4. The CDR3 is made up of 16 amino acids. Germline CDR1 is DFQATT and CDR2 is SNEGSKA (reference sequence). CDR3 loop: CSARDNRAATNEKLFF.

The V and J genes are TRBV12-3 or TRBV12-4 and TRBJ2-1. The CDR3 is 14 amino acids. CDR3 sequence: CASSTSGLYNEQFF.

This rearrangement joins TRBV6-1 to TRBJ2-1; TCRdb designates TRBD2, a call that cannot be tested without DNA. CDR1 and CDR2 from the germline V gene are MNHNS and SASEGT. This CDR3 spans 14 amino acids. The CDR3 sequence: CASKGEQPYNEQFF.

The chain employs TRBV18 and TRBJ1-1. Germline CDR1 and CDR2: KGHSH and LQKENI. This CDR3 is built from 17 residues. The CDR3 spells CASSPPGGPISNTEAFF.

The chain combines TRBV3-1 with TRBJ2-3. Germline lookup yields CDR1 LGHDT and CDR2 YNNKEL (reference sequence). The CDR3 is made up of 16 amino acids. The CDR3 loop reads CASSQDLSLSTDTQYF.

CDR3 loop: CAWNREWSYEQYF. The chain couples TRBV30 to TRBJ2-7; without DNA, the TCRdb call of TRBD1 cannot be checked. Germline loops: CDR1 GTSNPN, CDR2 SVGIG (reference sequence). The CDR3 has 13 amino acids. The whole variable domain, filled in from reference TRBV30 and TRBJ2-7, reads SQTIHQWPATLVQPVGSPLSLECTVEGTSNPNLYWYRQAAGRGLQLLFYSVGIGQISSEVPQNLSASRPQDRQFILSSKKLLLSDSGFYLCAWNREWSYEQYFGPGTRLTVT.